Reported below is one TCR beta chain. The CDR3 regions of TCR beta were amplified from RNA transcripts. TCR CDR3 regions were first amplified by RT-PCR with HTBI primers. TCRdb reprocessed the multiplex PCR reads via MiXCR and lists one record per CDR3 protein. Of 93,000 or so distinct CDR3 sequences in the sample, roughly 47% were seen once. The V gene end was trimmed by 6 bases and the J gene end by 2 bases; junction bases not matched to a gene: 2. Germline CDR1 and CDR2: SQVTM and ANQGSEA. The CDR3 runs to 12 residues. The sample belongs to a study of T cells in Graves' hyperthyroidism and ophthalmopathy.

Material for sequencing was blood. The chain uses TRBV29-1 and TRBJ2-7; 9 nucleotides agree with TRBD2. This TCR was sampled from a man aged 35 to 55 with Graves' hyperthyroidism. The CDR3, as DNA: TGCAGCGTCGTAGCGGGAGCCTACGAGCAGTACTTC. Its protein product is CSVVAGAYEQYF.